Listed below are T cell receptor beta chains from one sample, sequenced in a study of cytomegalovirus exposure and HLA in healthy donors. TCRdb keeps only in-frame clones here, not all; method: immunoSEQ multiplex PCR. Here the sample spans around 120,000 clones, over 60% being singletons. Sequenced sample: PBMCs. Every receptor here comes from a woman in her thirties or forties in good health and CMV-seropositive. CDR3s leave out the opening cysteine and the closing phenylalanine or tryptophan.

cdr3_length j_call v_call cdr3_aa
12 TRBJ2-6 TRBV28 ASHSYSGANVLT
13 TRBJ1-5 TRBV25-1 ASGGDWGSSQPQH
17 TRBJ1-2 TRBV18 ASSPRPSQGAPLDYGYT
12 TRBJ2-5 TRBV5-1 ASSLAPARETQY
14 TRBJ1-5 TRBV12-1 ASSPRGQKINQPQH
14 TRBJ2-3 TRBV23-1 ASSPPAGCPTDTQY
13 TRBJ2-7 TRBV11-2 ASSLDQGGTYEQY
12 TRBJ1-3 TRBV5-6 ASSSKSSGNTIY
12 TRBJ2-7 TRBV18 ASSPPGSSYEQY
13 TRBJ1-4 TRBV7-7 ASSPDGQANEKLF
12 TRBJ2-7 TRBV12-5 ASATGIGLGEQY
13 TRBJ2-7 TRBV2 ASSERRQGNYEQY
10 NA TRBV29-1 SVEVQDYEQY
10 TRBJ1-1 TRBV6-1 ASSAGRGYAF
13 TRBJ1-1 TRBV18 ASSPKTGADTEAF
13 TRBJ1-6 TRBV5-8 ASSLDRGTQSPLH
13 TRBJ2-7 TRBV6-5 ASSSRLAGTYEQY
14 TRBJ1-2 TRBV30 AWSLTGLGTYNGYT
9 TRBJ2-5 TRBV29-1 SEGQKETQY
13 TRBJ2-7 TRBV25-1 ASSDPVAGTYEQY
11 TRBJ2-7 TRBV5-6 ASSLDRSYEQY
13 TRBJ1-3 TRBV6-5 ASSRAGEAGNTIY
12 TRBJ1-2 TRBV21-1 ASSTNRDDNGYT
15 TRBJ1-1 TRBV4-2 ASSQMPDRGRGTEAF